This T cell receptor beta chain was documented in a study of CD8+ T cells in alopecia areata. RNA, once extracted, was reverse transcribed into cDNA for use as the sequencing template. Some clones are missing from TCRdb's copy, which holds only in-frame ones; the method was immunoSEQ multiplex PCR. Among roughly 100,000 clones listed, 86% were seen once. Trimming stripped 7 bases from V and 1 base from J, with 4 bases between. Germline V gene data show CDR1 as SQVTM and CDR2 as ANQGSEA. The CDR3 runs to 11 residues. Indicated treatment: oral pan-JAK inhibitor, 5-10 mg twice daily. The chain is built from TRBV29-1 and TRBJ2-2; D call uncertain. The origin of this receptor is a human donor with alopecia areata. Sequenced material: CD8+ T cells sorted from blood, taken at week 34, from a patient treated with tofacitinib. The CDR3 DNA reads as TGCAGCGCTCTGAACACCGGGGAGCTGTTTTTT. This codes for CSALNTGELFF.